The 13 T cell receptor beta chains below were found in one sample sequenced in a study of blood T cell repertoires in COVID-19. TCRdb keeps only in-frame clones here, not all; method: immunoSEQ multiplex PCR. The sample has around 230,000 clones; about 83% are singletons. The sample consisted of peripheral blood. These receptors originate from a woman aged 50 to 60 with acute or convalescent COVID-19.

This clone was seen a handful of times. The chain links TRBV24-1 to TRBJ1-2; D may be TRBD1 (6 bases). CDR1 KGHDR and CDR2 SFDVKD come from the germline V gene. The CDR3 has 14 residues. V lost 0 bases and J lost 3, with 7 bases in between. As DNA, the CDR3 is TGTGCCACCAGTGATTTGTCAGGGGACTATGGCTACACCTTC. It translates to CATSDLSGDYGYTF.

The V gene is TRBV6-5, the J gene TRBJ2-7; 9 positions agree with TRBD2. The length of the CDR3 is 15 residues. Germline assignment: CDR1 MNHEY and CDR2 SVGAGI. V lost 1 base to trimming and J lost 6 bases; unmatched junction nucleotides: 7. The CDR3 loop is CASSYWVAGVSEQYF. The DNA for the CDR3 is TGTGCCAGCAGTTACTGGGTAGCGGGAGTCTCCGAGCAGTACTTC.

A remark on this clone: This could be a read error, since a much larger clone is one nucleotide away. Here the CDR3 reads CASSLRTSGTNTGELFF. The CDR3 bases are TGTGCCAGCAGCCTCAGGACTAGCGGGACGAACACCGGGGAGCTGTTTTTT. The rearrangement uses TRBV11-2 and TRBJ2-2, with 12 bases matching TRBD2. Trimming at V came to 5 bases and at J to 0 bases, leaving 4 bases not matched to a gene. This CDR3 contains 17 residues. Germline V lookup: CDR1 SGHAT, CDR2 FQNNGV.

This clone was counted between two and nine times. The chain carries TRBV2 and TRBJ1-4; D might be TRBD1 (6 bases). The germline V gene encodes CDR1 SNHLY and CDR2 FYNNEI. The CDR3 has 19 residues. Trimming stripped 7 bases from V and 2 bases from J, with 26 bases between. In DNA, the CDR3 is TGTGCCAGCAACCCGTACAGGGATTCATTGAGTAGTACTAATGAAAAACTGTTTTTT. It specifies CASNPYRDSLSSTNEKLFF.

In nucleotides, the CDR3 is TGTGCCAGCAGTATGGGACTGTTTGATCAGCCCCAGCATTTT. This encodes CASSMGLFDQPQHF. V and J are TRBV28 and TRBJ1-5, with D possibly being TRBD1 (5 bases). This CDR3 region has 14 residues. Germline V gives CDR1 MDHEN, CDR2 SYDVKM. V was cut by 5 bases and J by 5 bases, with 13 bases left in between.

In regard to this clone: Distinct nucleotide sequences in the sample also encode this CDR3. The genes are TRBV28 and TRBJ2-5; 7 nucleotides agree with TRBD2. The V gene's germline CDR1 is MDHEN and CDR2 SYDVKM. The CDR3 has 14 amino acids. J lost 2 bases, V lost 4 bases, and 4 bases had no gene match. Written as DNA, the CDR3 is TGTGCCAGCAGTTCAGCGGGGCCACAAGAGACCCAGTACTTC. Its protein product is CASSSAGPQETQYF.

CDR3 sequence (DNA): TGTGCCAGCAGTTACGGGGGGGGGCCCAATCAGCCCCAGCATTTT. Protein product: CASSYGGGPNQPQHF. This rearrangement joins TRBV6-6 to TRBJ1-5; possibly TRBD1 for D (6 bases). Germline V gives CDR1 MNHNY, CDR2 SVGAGI (reference sequence). Between the trimmed V and J ends, which lost 2 bases and 3 bases, there was a span of 11 bases. CDR3 length: 15 residues.

The rearrangement joins TRBV6-6 to TRBJ2-5; D is unresolved. This CDR3 spans 12 amino acids. Germline V lookup: CDR1 MNHNY, CDR2 SVGAGI (reference sequence). The V end lost 0 bases, the J end lost 5 bases, and 4 bases lay between the germline ends. The CDR3, as DNA: TGTGCCAGCAGTTACTCCATGGAGACCCAGTACTTC. Translated, it gives CASSYSMETQYF.

The chain employs TRBV18 and TRBJ1-5; TRBD1 might be the D (5 bases). CDR3 size: 16 residues. Per the germline V gene, CDR1 is KGHSH and CDR2 is LQKENI. The V gene lost 2 bases and the J gene lost 0 bases, with 11 bases spanning the gap. The CDR3 reads CASSPTTAYSNQPQHF. DNA of the CDR3: TGTGCCAGCTCACCAACGACAGCTTATAGCAATCAGCCCCAGCATTTT.

The chain is built from TRBV28 and TRBJ1-6, with 7 positions matching TRBD1. Germline CDR1 is MDHEN and CDR2 is SYDVKM. J gave up 7 bases and V 5 bases, and 11 bases lay outside the gene matches. The CDR3 extends over 16 amino acids. DNA for the CDR3: TGTGCCAGCAGTCCTATCGCGACAGGGCGGAATTCACCCCTCCACTTT. Protein sequence: CASSPIATGRNSPLHF.

The chain joins TRBV6-5 to TRBJ2-3; D remains unclear. Germline CDR1 MNHEY, CDR2 SVGAGI. This CDR3 has 14 residues. Trimming took 6 bases from V and 2 from J, leaving 12 bases between them. This CDR3 is CASSFDLNTDTQYF. The CDR3 DNA is TGTGCCAGCAGCTTCGACTTGAACACAGATACGCAGTATTTT.

The chain is built from TRBV19 and TRBJ1-2; a weak D match, TRBD1 (5 bases). CDR3 size: 14 residues. CDR1 and CDR2 from the germline V gene are LNHDA and SQIVND (reference sequence). Trimming took off 7 bases at V and 0 bases at J, with 12 bases between the two ends. CDR3 protein: CASTLDRSNYGYTF. The CDR3 nucleotides are TGTGCCAGTACCCTTGACAGATCTAACTATGGCTACACCTTC.

This chain links TRBV27 with TRBJ2-7; no clear D gene. The CDR3 loop spans 15 amino acids. Germline-derived CDR1 and CDR2 are MNHEY and SMNVEV (reference sequence). V dropped 5 bases and J dropped 5 bases, with 19 bases sitting between them. CDR3: CASSPIPRRSNEQYF. The CDR3 region has the DNA TGTGCCAGCAGTCCCATCCCTAGACGGTCCAACGAGCAGTACTTC.